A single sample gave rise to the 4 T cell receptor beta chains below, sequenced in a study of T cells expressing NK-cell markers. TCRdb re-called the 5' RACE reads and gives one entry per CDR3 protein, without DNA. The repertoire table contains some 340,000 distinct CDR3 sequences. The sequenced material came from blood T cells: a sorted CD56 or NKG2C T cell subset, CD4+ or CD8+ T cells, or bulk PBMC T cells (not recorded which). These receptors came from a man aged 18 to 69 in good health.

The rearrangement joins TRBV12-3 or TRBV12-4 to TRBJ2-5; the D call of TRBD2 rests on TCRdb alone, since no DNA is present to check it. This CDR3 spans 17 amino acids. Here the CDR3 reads CASSPGTSGGARETQYF.

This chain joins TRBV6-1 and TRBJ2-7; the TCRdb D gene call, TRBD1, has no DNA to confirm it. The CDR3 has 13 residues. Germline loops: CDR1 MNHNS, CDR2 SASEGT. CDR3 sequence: CASRPPTRDEQYF.

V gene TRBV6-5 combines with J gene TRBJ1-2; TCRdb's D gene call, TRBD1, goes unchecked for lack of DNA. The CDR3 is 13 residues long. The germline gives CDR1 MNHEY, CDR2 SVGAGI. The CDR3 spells CASSYVRQGGYTF.

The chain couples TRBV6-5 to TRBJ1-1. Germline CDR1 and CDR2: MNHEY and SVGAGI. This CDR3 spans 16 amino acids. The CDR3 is CASSSGLFRYGTEAFF.